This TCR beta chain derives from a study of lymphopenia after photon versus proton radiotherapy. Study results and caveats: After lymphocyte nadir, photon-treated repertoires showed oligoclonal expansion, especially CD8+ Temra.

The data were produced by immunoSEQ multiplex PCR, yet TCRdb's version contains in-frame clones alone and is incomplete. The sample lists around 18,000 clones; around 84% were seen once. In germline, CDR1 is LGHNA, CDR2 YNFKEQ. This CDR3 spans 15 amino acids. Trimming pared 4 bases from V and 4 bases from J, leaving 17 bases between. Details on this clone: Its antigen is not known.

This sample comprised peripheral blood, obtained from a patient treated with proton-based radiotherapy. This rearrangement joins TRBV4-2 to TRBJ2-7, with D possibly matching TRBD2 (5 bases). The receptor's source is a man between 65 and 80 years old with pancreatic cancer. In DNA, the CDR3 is TGTGCCAGCAGCCCCCGGGGTAGCGACGGGTACGAGCAGTACTTC. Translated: CASSPRGSDGYEQYF.